This T cell receptor (beta chain) was obtained from a study of cytotoxic CD8 clonotypes in ibrutinib-treated CLL. Here immunoSEQ multiplex PCR was the method, and the copy in TCRdb shows in-frame clones only, minus some. The sample has 270,000 or so clones, roughly 76% seen once. In the case of this clone: Its antigen is unknown.

Germline trimming cut 5 bases from V and 3 bases from J; bases unmatched to any gene: 5. This CDR3 has 14 amino acids. The germline V gene has CDR1 SGHVS and CDR2 FQNEAQ. General observations from the study: Contraction or stability on treatment was seen for public clonotypes, which were uncommon.

Sample: PBMCs, taken at disease progression, from a patient treated with ibrutinib. The sequence was obtained from a human donor with chronic lymphocytic leukemia. The J gene is TRBJ2-7, the V gene TRBV7-8; TRBD1 agrees at 9 bases. CDR3 sequence (DNA): TGTGCCAGCAGCCTTGGGACAGGGTACTACGAGCAGTACTTC. Its protein product is CASSLGTGYYEQYF.